This T cell receptor beta chain is drawn from a study of blood T cell repertoires in COVID-19. Study information: The cDNA or gDNA used as material had been derived from T cells, B-cell-depleted T cells, or PBMCs.

This clone occurred once. V lost 2 bases and J lost 7; bases outside the gene matches: 6. The CDR3 is 14 residues long. The germline gives CDR1 SGDLS, CDR2 YYNGEE. Generated by immunoSEQ multiplex PCR, the TCRdb table keeps only in-frame clones and is missing some. The repertoire consists of about 150,000 clones, with roughly 80% occurring once and the leading ten covering 0.45% to 0.6%. The chain combines TRBV9 with TRBJ1-5; 7 nucleotides line up with TRBD1. The clonotype comes from a man between 60 and 70 years old with acute or convalescent COVID-19. Sequencing was carried out using peripheral blood. The CDR3 DNA reads as TGTGCCAGCAGCGTTACAGGGGAAGGGCAGCCCCAGCATTTT. Translation: CASSVTGEGQPQHF.